This T cell receptor beta chain appears in the sequencing data of a study of T-cell memory formation after mild COVID-19. The V gene's germline CDR1 is SGHAT and CDR2 FQNNGV. The CDR3 consists of 12 residues. Trimming pared 2 bases from V and 4 bases from J, leaving 6 bases between. MiXCR was run by TCRdb on the 5' RACE reads, yielding one entry per CDR3 protein. The repertoire holds hundreds of thousands of distinct CDR3 sequences, with roughly 19% as singletons. This clonotype was counted only a few times. The genes are TRBV11-2 and TRBJ2-7; D may be TRBD2 (5 bases). What was sequenced was PBMCs or a T cell subset sorted from them (not recorded which). The TCR was taken from a young man who had mild COVID-19 (a few samples of this study predate the infection). Cell type and time point are not known. The CDR3 DNA reads as TGTGCCAGCAGCTTACCGGGGTACGAGCAGTACTTC. Translating it yields CASSLPGYEQYF.